Sequencing of this T cell receptor beta chain was carried out in a study of T cells after somatic rescue of genetic block. CDR3 size: 14 residues. The V and J ends lost 6 bases and 6 bases respectively, with 14 bases between them. CDR1 is SGHNT and CDR2 is YENEEA in the germline V gene. Here immunoSEQ multiplex PCR was the method, and the copy in TCRdb shows in-frame clones only, minus some. The sample shows some 13,000 clones, around 72% of them seen only once. V usage is TRBV11-3 and J usage is TRBJ2-2; possibly TRBD2 for D (6 bases). Sequencing was done on a sample of peripheral blood mononuclear cells (PBMCs). The clonotype comes from a boy aged 5-17 years. As DNA, the CDR3 is TGTGCCAGCAGTAGGACGACTAGTTCCGGGGAGCTGTTTTTT. Its protein is CASSRTTSSGELFF.